This TCR beta chain was sequenced in a study of CD8+ T cells in alopecia areata. Study-wide context: Each of the treated patients was given oral tofacitinib, 5 to 10 mg twice daily, for moderate-to-severe alopecia areata. Study-level points and caveats: There was only one nonresponder, so it was unclear how baseline CD8+ expansion relates to response.

Reverse transcribed after extraction, RNA yielded cDNA as the sequencing template. Measured with immunoSEQ multiplex PCR; TCRdb has only the in-frame clones, and not every one. The sample lists around 210,000 clones; 64% were seen once. As concerns this clone: Its target is unknown.

Treatment reported: oral pan-JAK inhibitor, 5-10 mg twice daily. Researchers gathered lesional scalp punch biopsies and peripheral blood from patients with alopecia areata. Germline CDR1 SGHTS, CDR2 YDEGEE. This CDR3 has 14 residues. V lost 3 bases to trimming and J lost 6 bases; unmatched junction nucleotides: 5. J is TRBJ2-4 and V is TRBV5-8, with 8 bases matching TRBD2. This receptor was taken from a human donor with alopecia areata. Specimen: CD4+ T cells sorted from blood, collected at week 4, from a patient treated with tofacitinib. The CDR3 protein is CASSSGGGLNIQYF. The CDR3, as DNA: TGTGCCAGCAGCTCCGGGGGGGGATTAAACATTCAGTACTTC.